This TCR beta chain is from a study of blood T cell repertoires in COVID-19. Across the whole study: Sample material is recorded as cDNA or gDNA derived from T cells, B-cell-depleted T cells, or PBMCs.

In the source study's methods: Estimated nucleated cell counts came from reference gene primer amplification. TCRdb's copy holds only in-frame clones and misses some; the assay was immunoSEQ multiplex PCR. The V and J calls and clone size are taken from that table; D and trimming were inferred from the DNA. The sample lists some 180,000 clones; roughly four fifths were seen once. CDR3 length equals 13 residues. Trimming left V 6 bases short and J 3 bases short, with 11 bases between. CDR1 is SNHLY, CDR2 FYNNEI, per germline. The specimen was peripheral blood. The chain has TRBV2 and TRBJ1-1, with no clear D. The receptor was isolated from a human donor in a cohort sampled during active COVID-19. This CDR3 reads CASSRDGDTEAFF. The CDR3 region has the DNA TGTGCCAGCAGCCGGGATGGGGACACTGAAGCTTTCTTT.